This is a list of T cell receptor beta chains from one sample in a study of T cell responses to AZD1222 COVID-19 vaccine. Only in-frame clones appear in the TCRdb table, and some are missing; sequencing was by immunoSEQ multiplex PCR. The sample records about 100,000 clones, about 82% being singletons. The material sequenced was peripheral blood, taken on day 0 of AZD1222 vaccination. All receptors come from an adult in good health. Each CDR3 is given with its conserved first and last residue. The D gene is left open where the match is weak. Where a row states a size, it is once, few, many or the class of an expanded clone; other rows omit it.

v_gene	j_gene	d_gene	abundance	CDR3nt	CDR3aa
TRBV28	TRBJ2-7	TRBD1	NA	TGTGCCAGCAGTCCACAGGGGCGCGAGCAGTACTTC	CASSPQGREQYF
TRBV29-1	TRBJ1-2	TRBD1	NA	TGCAGCGTTGAAGAAGGGTGGGACAGCACCTTC	CSVEEGWDSTF
TRBV7-8	TRBJ2-5	TRBD2	once	TGTGCCAGCAGCACGATGGGACTAGTAGTATCTGAGACCCAGTACTTC	CASSTMGLVVSETQYF
TRBV5-1	TRBJ1-1	NA	once	TGCGCCAGCAGCTCATCTACAGGATTTATGAACACTGAAGCTTTCTTT	CASSSSTGFMNTEAFF
TRBV3-1/TRBV3-2	TRBJ2-7	NA	NA	TGTGCCAGCAGCCCTCCCGCAGGGTGGGACGAGCAGTACTTC	CASSPPAGWDEQYF
TRBV7-3	TRBJ1-2	TRBD1	NA	TGTGCCAGCAGCTCCCCGGGACAGGGTTATAATGGCTACACCTTC	CASSSPGQGYNGYTF
TRBV28	TRBJ2-7	NA	NA	TGTGCCAGCAGCCCGGCGGCGGCCTACGAGCAGTACTTC	CASSPAAAYEQYF
TRBV5-6	TRBJ2-7	NA	NA	TGTGCCAGCAGCTCCGGGACCCTCTCAGAGTACTTC	CASSSGTLSEYF
TRBV6-1	TRBJ1-1	NA	NA	TGTGCCAGCAGTTCCATGGACCCTTCCACTGAAGCTTTCTTT	CASSSMDPSTEAFF
TRBV6-5	TRBJ1-3	NA	NA	TGTGCCAGCACTCAATCTGGAAACACCATATATTTT	CASTQSGNTIYF
TRBV7-2	TRBJ2-5	NA	once	TGTGCCAGCAGCTTAGTAACAGGCCAAGAGACCCAGTACTTC	CASSLVTGQETQYF
TRBV28	TRBJ1-1	NA	NA	TGTGCCAGCAGTTTACAGAACACTGAAGCTTTCTTT	CASSLQNTEAFF
TRBV28	TRBJ2-3	TRBD1	few	TGTGCCAGCAGTTTACTTTACGACGGACAGGGGGTCCTCACGAGCACAGATACGCAGTATTTT	CASSLLYDGQGVLTSTDTQYF
TRBV5-4	TRBJ1-5	NA	once	TGTGCCAGCAGCTTGTCAGGCGGGCGACAGCCCCAGCATTTT	CASSLSGGRQPQHF
TRBV5-1	TRBJ1-4	NA	NA	TGCGCCAGCAGCTTGGGGCGGGAAAAACTGTTTTTT	CASSLGREKLFF
TRBV7-2	TRBJ1-1	NA	NA	TGTGCCAGCAGCTCCCAGAATCCTAGGGTGGGTTTCTTT	CASSSQNPRVGFF
TRBV12-3/TRBV12-4	TRBJ1-4	NA	once	TGTGCCAGCAGCAGGGATTCTAATGAAAAACTGTTTTTT	CASSRDSNEKLFF
TRBV5-4	TRBJ1-1	NA	NA	TGTGCCAGCAGCTTGGGGAGAGGGGGGTTGCTGAACACTGAAGCTTTCTTT	CASSLGRGGLLNTEAFF
TRBV3-1/TRBV3-2	TRBJ1-2	NA	NA	TGTGCCAGCAGCCCGTCGGCGGATCACTATGGCTACACCTTC	CASSPSADHYGYTF
TRBV7-8	TRBJ2-3	TRBD1	NA	TGTGCCAGCAGCCCCCAGACAGGGTCAGATACGCAGTATTTT	CASSPQTGSDTQYF
TRBV2	TRBJ1-1	NA	NA	TGTGCCAGCAGTGAACTGGGTGGGAACACTGAAGCTTTCTTT	CASSELGGNTEAFF
TRBV7-8	TRBJ1-4	TRBD1	NA	TGTGCCAGCAGCTTAGTCCGGGACAGGGGTACAACTAATGAAAAACTGTTTTTT	CASSLVRDRGTTNEKLFF
TRBV2	TRBJ2-2	TRBD1	NA	TGTGCCAGCACCAGGGACAGGACGAACACCGGGGAGCTGTTTTTT	CASTRDRTNTGELFF
TRBV11-3	TRBJ2-2	NA	NA	TGTGCCAGCAGCTCTCCCCGGGGGTTCGGGGAGCTGTTTTTT	CASSSPRGFGELFF
TRBV3-1/TRBV3-2	TRBJ1-5	TRBD1	NA	TGTGCCAGCAGCCCGGGACAGGGAGCAATTCAGCCCCAGCATTTT	CASSPGQGAIQPQHF
TRBV27	TRBJ1-5	NA	NA	TGTGCCAGCAGCGACAGGAGCAACAATCAGCCCCAGCATTTT	CASSDRSNNQPQHF
TRBV18	TRBJ1-5	NA	NA	TGTGCCAGCTCCGAGGACCTCAATCAGCCCCAGCATTTT	CASSEDLNQPQHF
TRBV5-1	TRBJ1-3	NA	NA	TGCGCCAGCAGCTCGACCGGACAGCCCGGCCCCGAGACCATATATTTT	CASSSTGQPGPETIYF
TRBV10-3	TRBJ2-1	NA	NA	TGTGCCACTCAGGAAGGGCCCCACAATGAGCAGTTCTTC	CATQEGPHNEQFF
TRBV28	TRBJ2-2	TRBD2	few	TGTGCCAGCAGTTTGCGTTTGGCGGGGGGGCCGATCACCGGGGAGCTGTTTTTT	CASSLRLAGGPITGELFF
TRBV2	TRBJ1-2	TRBD1	NA	TGTGCCAGTTCGAGTTCCGGGACAGGGAGCTATGGCTACACCTTC	CASSSSGTGSYGYTF